The 29 T cell receptor beta chains below come from one sample, sequenced in a study of T cell repertoires in cytomegalovirus infection. TCRdb passed the reads through MiXCR, listing each CDR3 protein once. The table lists about 200,000 distinct CDR3 sequences, less than 9.5% of them singletons. The sequenced material came from PBMCs. The receptors derive from a human donor in good health (CMV status not recorded). Some clones in this sample may be carry-over from other donors' samples.

This clonotype occurred many times. The rearrangement links TRBV7-2 to TRBJ1-1; D gene unclear. V gave up 3 bases and J gave up 1 base, with 15 bases separating them. CDR3 size: 16 residues. The germline V gene has CDR1 SGHTA and CDR2 FQGNSA. The CDR3 protein is CASSLKAGPPNTEAFF. For the CDR3, the DNA is TGTGCCAGCAGCTTGAAAGCCGGGCCGCCGAACACTGAAGCTTTCTTT.

The DNA for the CDR3 is TGTGCCAGCAGCGACCCAGGGACTAGCCACGAGCAGTACTTC. Its translation: CASSDPGTSHEQYF. The chain links TRBV6-2 or TRBV6-3 to TRBJ2-7, with 9 positions matching TRBD2. The CDR3 length is 14 residues. CDR1 is MNHEY and CDR2 is SVGEGT in the germline V gene. V lost 6 bases, J lost 5 bases, and 8 bases stayed unmatched.

The CDR3 region is CASNPGGDVTEAFF. Here the CDR3 DNA reads TGCGCCAGCAATCCCGGGGGGGATGTAACTGAAGCTTTCTTT. This sequence joins TRBV5-1 and TRBJ1-1, with TRBD1 as a possible D gene (5 bases). The CDR3 consists of 14 residues. Per the germline V gene, CDR1 is SGHRS and CDR2 is YFSETQ. The V end lost 6 bases, the J end lost 5 bases, and 17 bases lay between the germline ends.

There are many counts of this clonotype. The chain couples TRBV6-2 or TRBV6-3 to TRBJ1-1; D not resolved. Looked up from germline, CDR1 is MNHEY and CDR2 is SVGEGT. The CDR3 consists of 14 residues. With 0 bases removed from V and 5 bases from J, the gap between germline ends came to 10 bases. In DNA, the CDR3 is TGTGCCAGCAGTTACTCGATGCGGTTTACTGAAGCTTTCTTT. As protein: CASSYSMRFTEAFF.

This clonotype appeared many times. The chain has TRBV6-1 and TRBJ1-2; the D gene is possibly TRBD1 (6 bases). Germline V lookup: CDR1 MNHNS, CDR2 SASEGT. The CDR3 is 13 amino acids. Trimming removed 6 bases at V and 6 bases at J, with 14 bases between. The CDR3 here is CASRDQGKDGYTF. CDR3 DNA sequence: TGTGCCAGCAGGGACCAGGGGAAGGATGGCTACACCTTC.

This clonotype was detected many times. V gene TRBV7-9 combines with J gene TRBJ2-5; tentative D call: TRBD1 (6 bases). CDR1 and CDR2 (germline): SEHNR, FQNEAQ (reference sequence). The V and J ends lost 5 bases and 4 bases respectively, with 17 bases between them. The CDR3 extends over 15 amino acids. CDR3 in amino acids: CASSQGQKDLETQYF. DNA of the CDR3: TGTGCCAGCAGCCAAGGACAGAAGGATCTAGAGACCCAGTACTTC.

This clonotype occurred many times. The V call is TRBV5-1, the J call TRBJ2-5; 11 positions agree with TRBD2. With V trimmed by 4 bases and J by 5 bases, 7 bases remained unmatched. There are 15 residues in the CDR3. From germline, CDR1 is SGHRS and CDR2 YFSETQ. The CDR3 loop reads CASSGTSGRRETQYF. The DNA of the CDR3 is TGCGCCAGCAGCGGAACTAGCGGGAGAAGGGAGACCCAGTACTTC.

This clonotype showed up many times. The chain carries TRBV7-2 and TRBJ1-3; D is ambiguous. V was shortened by 0 bases and J by 0 bases, with 9 bases between the two germline ends. The CDR3 spans 16 residues. Germline values: CDR1 SGHTA, CDR2 FQGNSA. CDR3 nucleotide sequence: TGTGCCAGCAGCTTAGCGCGGCTGAGCTCTGGAAACACCATATATTTT. Amino acid sequence: CASSLARLSSGNTIYF. Full variable domain (remainder filled in from reference TRBV7-2 and TRBJ1-3): GAGVSQSPSNKVTEKGKDVELRCDPISGHTALYWYRQSLGQGLEFLIYFQGNSAPDKSGLPSDRFSAERTGGSVSTLTIQRTQQEDSAVYLCASSLARLSSGNTIYFGEGSWLTVV.

This clonotype has a count of ten or more. The chain uses TRBV7-8 and TRBJ2-7, with D maybe TRBD1 (6 bases). V was cut by 5 bases and J by 3 bases, with 14 bases left in between. This CDR3 region has 14 residues. The germline V gene has CDR1 SGHVS and CDR2 FQNEAQ. Here the CDR3 DNA reads TGTGCCAGCAGCCAGGGTCCCAGGGGCTACGAGCAGTACTTC. Its protein product is CASSQGPRGYEQYF.

This clonotype was counted at least ten times. The V call is TRBV7-8, the J call TRBJ1-1; D may be TRBD1 (5 bases). The germline V and J ends were trimmed by 4 bases and 0 bases, with 12 bases remaining between them. Germline CDR1 SGHVS, CDR2 FQNEAQ. This CDR3 is built from 15 residues. CDR3 loop: CASSSGTVMNTEAFF. DNA for the CDR3: TGTGCCAGCAGCTCTGGGACGGTGATGAACACTGAAGCTTTCTTT.

This clonotype was detected many times. The chain combines TRBV12-3 or TRBV12-4 with TRBJ2-7; 8 positions agree with TRBD1. J was trimmed by 4 bases and V by 6 bases; bases with no gene match: 8. The CDR3 loop spans 14 amino acids. The CDR3 here is CASSTTGGRYEQYF. Here the CDR3 DNA reads TGTGCCAGCAGCACAACAGGGGGTCGGTACGAGCAGTACTTC.

This clonotype was seen ten or more times. J is TRBJ2-7 and V is TRBV7-9; D possibly matches TRBD1 or TRBD2 (5 bases each). This CDR3 region has 14 residues. V was cut by 3 bases and J by 0 bases, with 9 bases left in between. CDR1 and CDR2 (germline): SEHNR, FQNEAQ (reference sequence). CDR3 bases: TGTGCCAGCAGCTTGGGACGCAACTCCTACGAGCAGTACTTC. Residues: CASSLGRNSYEQYF.

The sample holds many counts of this clonotype. V usage is TRBV7-2 and J usage is TRBJ2-4; possible D gene TRBD1, 5 bases. CDR3 size: 15 residues. Trimming took 1 base from V and 0 from J, leaving 7 bases between them. CDR1 SGHTA and CDR2 FQGNSA come from the germline V gene. In DNA form, the CDR3 reads TGTGCCAGCAGCTTAGAAGGGGAAGCCAAAAACATTCAGTACTTC. As protein: CASSLEGEAKNIQYF.

The sample holds a few counts of this clonotype. The chain joins TRBV14 to TRBJ1-6; D unclear. CDR1 and CDR2 from the germline V gene are SGHDN and FVKESK. The CDR3 is made up of 16 amino acids. Trimming removed 2 bases at V and 8 bases at J, with 16 bases between. The CDR3, as DNA: TGTGCCAGCAGCCAAATCACTGGGTATAATGATTCACCCCTCCACTTT. Translated: CASSQITGYNDSPLHF.

This rearrangement joins TRBV4-3 to TRBJ2-1, with 10 bases identical to TRBD2. The CDR3 has 17 amino acids. With V trimmed by 4 bases and J by 5 bases, 11 bases remained unmatched. CDR1 and CDR2 from the germline V gene are LGHNA and YSLEER. CDR3 protein: CASSLLTSSGGHNEQFF. CDR3 sequence (DNA): TGCGCCAGCAGCCTCCTGACCTCTAGCGGGGGCCACAATGAGCAGTTCTTC.

This clonotype was picked up a small number of times. The rearrangement uses TRBV6-2 or TRBV6-3 and TRBJ1-2; D possibly corresponds to TRBD1 (6 bases). The V gene's germline CDR1 is MNHEY and CDR2 SVGEGT. V lost 5 bases and J lost 3, with 13 bases in between. CDR3 length equals 14 residues. The CDR3 sequence is CASSKGEEYYGYTF. The CDR3, as DNA: TGTGCCAGCAGTAAGGGGGAGGAATACTATGGCTACACCTTC.

This clonotype appeared a single time. The V and J genes are TRBV7-9 and TRBJ1-1; the D is unclear. Germline V gives CDR1 SEHNR, CDR2 FQNEAQ (reference sequence). This CDR3 is built from 15 residues. The V and J ends lost 2 bases and 1 base respectively, with 11 bases between them. The CDR3 spells CASSLQAGRNTEAFF. The CDR3 nucleotides are TGTGCCAGCAGCTTACAGGCGGGTCGGAACACTGAAGCTTTCTTT.

This clonotype was seen many times. The chain recombines TRBV7-2 with TRBJ1-1; D gene ambiguous. With 5 bases removed from V and 6 bases from J, the gap between germline ends came to 10 bases. Germline CDR1 is SGHTA and CDR2 is FQGNSA. This CDR3 spans 12 amino acids. CDR3 coding DNA: TGTGCCAGCAGCGCGTCCCGGGCTGAAGCTTTCTTT. Amino acids: CASSASRAEAFF.

This clonotype has just a few counts. V is TRBV28 and J is TRBJ1-5; D unclear. Between the trimmed V and J ends, which lost 4 bases and 4 bases, there was a span of 11 bases. Germline lookup yields CDR1 MDHEN and CDR2 SYDVKM. The CDR3 has 14 residues. The CDR3 DNA reads as TGTGCCAGCAGTTCCCCGGCGGGGAATCAGCCCCAGCATTTT. Residues: CASSSPAGNQPQHF.

This clonotype was recorded many times. The V gene is TRBV6-7, the J gene TRBJ2-7; D is uncertain. TRBV6-7 is known as an ORF, though its function is uncertain. The CDR3 runs 15 residues. Trimming cost V 0 bases and J 1 base, with 10 bases left between them. Here the CDR3 reads CASSYSNRKSYEQYF. The CDR3 nucleotides read TGTGCCAGCAGTTACTCTAACAGAAAGTCCTACGAGCAGTACTTC.

In its sample, this clonotype was seen a few times. The chain joins TRBV10-3 to TRBJ1-1; D is possibly TRBD1 (6 bases). The CDR3 has 13 residues. CDR1 ENHRY and CDR2 SYGVKD come from the germline V gene. The V gene lost 3 bases and the J gene lost 8 bases, with 13 bases spanning the gap. CDR3 nucleotide sequence: TGTGCCATCAGTGACAGGCGCGACAGGGAAGCTTTCTTT. It codes for CAISDRRDREAFF.

This rearrangement joins TRBV5-5 to TRBJ1-1; tentatively, D is TRBD1 (5 bases). CDR3 length equals 14 residues. Trimming stripped 0 bases from V and 3 bases from J, with 9 bases between. CDR1 and CDR2 from the germline V gene are SGHKS and YYEKEE (reference sequence). The CDR3 bases are TGTGCCAGCAGCTTGGACAGGCGGGACACTGAAGCTTTCTTT. It encodes CASSLDRRDTEAFF.

This clonotype came up many times. The chain carries TRBV7-2 and TRBJ2-7, with TRBD1 matching 10 bases. The V and J ends lost 5 bases and 5 bases, in that order; junction bases with no gene match: 6. Germline V lookup: CDR1 SGHTA, CDR2 FQGNSA. The CDR3 length is 14 residues. In DNA form, the CDR3 reads TGTGCCAGCAGCCCAAGGGACAGGGGAAACGAGCAGTACTTC. This gives the protein CASSPRDRGNEQYF. Variable domain in full (rest from reference TRBV7-2 and TRBJ2-7): GAGVSQSPSNKVTEKGKDVELRCDPISGHTALYWYRQSLGQGLEFLIYFQGNSAPDKSGLPSDRFSAERTGGSVSTLTIQRTQQEDSAVYLCASSPRDRGNEQYFGPGTRLTVT.

This clonotype was detected a few times. V is TRBV2 and J is TRBJ2-1; D perhaps matches TRBD1 (5 bases). The CDR3 loop spans 11 amino acids. Trimming took 7 bases from V and 4 from J, leaving 5 bases between them. CDR1 SNHLY and CDR2 FYNNEI come from the germline V gene. CDR3 nucleotides: TGTGCCAGCAAGGGGTACAATGAGCAGTTCTTC. The encoded protein is CASKGYNEQFF.

The rearrangement links TRBV15 to TRBJ2-5, with 10 bases that match TRBD2. Germline loops: CDR1 LNHNV, CDR2 YYDKDF (reference sequence). The CDR3 length is 16 residues. Trimming cost V 3 bases and J 4 bases; bases outside gene matches: 8. CDR3 sequence: CATSRERTSGGETQYF. As DNA, the CDR3 is TGTGCCACCAGCAGGGAACGGACTAGCGGAGGAGAGACCCAGTACTTC.

There are a few counts of this clonotype. This chain joins TRBV6-1 and TRBJ1-1; tentatively, D is TRBD1 (6 bases). The CDR3 length is 16 residues. Trimming removed 6 bases from V and 4 bases from J, with 21 bases in between. Germline loops: CDR1 MNHNS, CDR2 SASEGT. The CDR3 sequence is CASRVQGSVPSTEAFF. The CDR3 nucleotides read TGTGCCAGCAGAGTACAGGGTTCCGTCCCCTCCACTGAAGCTTTCTTT.

The sample holds a few counts of this clonotype. This chain links TRBV11-2 with TRBJ1-4, with D maybe TRBD1 (5 bases). Germline assignment: CDR1 SGHAT and CDR2 FQNNGV. This CDR3 is 15 amino acids long. The V gene lost 4 bases and the J gene lost 5 bases, with 14 bases spanning the gap. CDR3 bases: TGTGCCAGCAGCTCAAGAGGGACGGTGAATGAAAAACTGTTTTTT. Residues: CASSSRGTVNEKLFF.

This clonotype was recorded at least ten times. The rearrangement uses TRBV19 and TRBJ2-1; a weak D match, TRBD1 (6 bases). There are 14 residues in the CDR3. Trimming took off 4 bases at V and 1 base at J, with 8 bases between the two ends. Germline CDR1 LNHDA, CDR2 SQIVND (reference sequence). CDR3 region: CASSKDRSYNEQFF. The CDR3 region has the DNA TGTGCCAGTAGTAAGGACAGATCCTACAATGAGCAGTTCTTC.

This clonotype was picked up many times. The J gene is TRBJ2-6, the V gene TRBV7-2, with TRBD2 as a possible D gene (5 bases). The germline V gene has CDR1 SGHTA and CDR2 FQGNSA. V was clipped by 5 bases and J by 2 bases, with 16 bases between them. This CDR3 spans 17 amino acids. CDR3: CASSVLGRGTGANVLTF. In DNA, the CDR3 is TGTGCCAGCAGCGTCCTAGGACGGGGAACTGGGGCCAACGTCCTGACTTTC.